Below, one T cell receptor beta chain is given with its context. Its specific antigen is unknown. Per-base quality was not reported, and no clone a single base away is much larger than it. The immunoSEQ Assay, a bias-controlled multiplex PCR, was used to amplify TCRbeta CDR3 regions from genomic DNA. The authors' pipeline ran thus. Within the assay, amplification of reference gene primers was used to estimate how many nucleated cells each sample contained. Sequence reads were collapsed and filtered to measure the absolute abundance of every unique TCRbeta CDR3 rearrangement. For each sample, productive Simpson clonality was calculated as the square root of Simpson's diversity index across productive rearrangements. What TCRdb holds here is the immuneACCESS table cut down to in-frame rearrangements. Part of the clones is not present; checked against another copy, under half of the missing clones reflect an unresolved V gene, and the others are unexplained. V and J calls and clone size are as listed in that table; D and trimming were resolved from the DNA. Present in this sample are approximately 270,000 clones, about four fifths of which were seen just once. Roughly 10% of the sample is in the top ten clones.

This record comes from a study of blood T cell repertoires in COVID-19 (dated by TCRdb to 2020 to 2021). Regarding the study in general: The collaborator samples originated in the United States, Italy and Spain and spanned the acute and convalescent phases of COVID-19. Where HLA class I and class II types were available, the types were taken from metadata supplied by the sample provider, not from assay-based typing. The samples were drawn from the first 160 participants of the ongoing ImmuneRACE study and from some 1,300 subjects provided by 6 global collaborators. A de-identified subject ID, COVID-19 status, age in years and sex were almost always included in the sample metadata. The material from the prospective study consisted of cDNA or gDNA derived from T cells, B-cell-depleted T cells, or PBMCs. The dataset comprised deeply sampled blood TCRbeta repertoires from subjects exposed to, actively infected with, or recovered from COVID-19. The repertoires were released in a freely available public database meant as a resource for research on the immune response to SARS-CoV-2.

The collaborating institutions used their own protocols to collect whole blood in K2EDTA tubes. For TCRbeta analysis, collaborators shipped samples in one of three forms: frozen whole blood, isolated PBMCs, or DNA extracted from either of those sample types. The CDR3 contains 15 residues, cysteine and phenylalanine counted. The kept DNA is CDR3 alone, 45 bases in frame from the first base. For CDR1 and CDR2, the germline V gene lists SGHDN and FVKESK. Trimming at the junction amounts to 4 bases on V and 8 bases on J, and the germline ends lie 18 bases apart. General study outcomes and caveats: The amount of clinical and demographic metadata varied by source and participant and was provided uncurated.

This receptor chain uses TRBV14 and TRBJ1-3; there is no confident call for the D gene. This TCR came from a man older than 75 with acute or convalescent COVID-19. Sequencing was performed on peripheral blood. At the DNA level, the sequence is TGTGCCAGCAGCCCCCGGAGGGTTCTGTTAGACACCATATATTTT. Its translation reads: CASSPRRVLLDTIYF.